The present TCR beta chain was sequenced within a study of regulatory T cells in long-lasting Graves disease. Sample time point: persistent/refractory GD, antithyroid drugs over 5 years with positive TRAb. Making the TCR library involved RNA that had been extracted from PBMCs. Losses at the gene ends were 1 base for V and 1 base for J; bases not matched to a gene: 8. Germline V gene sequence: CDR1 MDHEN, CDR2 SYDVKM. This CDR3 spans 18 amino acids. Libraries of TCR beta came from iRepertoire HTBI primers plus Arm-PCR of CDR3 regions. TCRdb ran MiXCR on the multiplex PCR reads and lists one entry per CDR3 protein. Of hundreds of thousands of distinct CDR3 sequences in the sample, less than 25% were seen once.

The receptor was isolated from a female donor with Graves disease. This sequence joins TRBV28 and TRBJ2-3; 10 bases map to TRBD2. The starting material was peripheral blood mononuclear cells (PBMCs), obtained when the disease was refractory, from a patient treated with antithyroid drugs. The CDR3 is CASSLLFQREGGTDTQYF. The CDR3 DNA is TGTGCCAGCAGTTTATTGTTCCAGCGGGAGGGGGGCACAGATACGCAGTATTTT.